Included here is one T cell receptor (beta chain) sequence, with context. Its antigen is not known. This sample was taken from a study of T cell responses to AZD1222 COVID-19 vaccine. Study-level findings and limits: Spike regions recognized by vaccine-associated CD4 TCRs spanned the protein, led by 160-218 and 743-854. The study sampled repertoires only after the peak T cell response.

Libraries were prepared by immunoSEQ multiplex PCR; TCRdb keeps only in-frame clonotypes and omits some of them. The sample consists of about 120,000 clones, 88% of them appearing once. The sample in question was peripheral blood, obtained on day 0 of AZD1222 vaccination. The source is an adult in good health.

DNA of the CDR3: TGTGCCAGCAGCCAAGACCGACTAGCGGGAGGATGGGGTGAGCAGTTCTTC. Its protein is CASSQDRLAGGWGEQFF. V usage is TRBV3-1 (or the pseudogene TRBV3-2) and J usage is TRBJ2-1, with TRBD2 identical over 13 bases. The trim removed 0 bases at V and 9 bases at J, leaving 8 bases unmatched. The CDR3 is 17 residues long. Germline V gene sequence: CDR1 LGHDT, CDR2 YNNKEL (reference sequence).